This entry describes one TCR beta chain. The sample comes from a study of blood T cell repertoires in COVID-19. Participant-given clinical history determined each cohort assignment. The CDR3 runs to 13 residues. V shed 5 bases, J shed 13 bases, and the junction held 7 bases outside the gene matches. Germline V gives CDR1 MNHEY, CDR2 SVGEGT. In the original analysis: It was from reference gene primer amplification that nucleated cell counts were estimated. This table comes from immunoSEQ multiplex PCR, and its TCRdb copy is limited to in-frame clones, with some not included. D and trimming were read from the DNA, whereas the V and J calls and clone size are those reported in that table. The sample shows some 270,000 clones, around 93% of them seen only once.

This sequence originates from a man aged 35-49 years who had been exposed to COVID-19. The J gene is TRBJ2-4, the V gene TRBV6-2 or TRBV6-3; 11 bases fit TRBD2. The specimen sequenced was PBMCs or T cells enriched from blood (not recorded which). CDR3 DNA: TGTGCCAGCAGTCCGGGGACTAGCGGCCGACAGTACTTC. It translates to CASSPGTSGRQYF.